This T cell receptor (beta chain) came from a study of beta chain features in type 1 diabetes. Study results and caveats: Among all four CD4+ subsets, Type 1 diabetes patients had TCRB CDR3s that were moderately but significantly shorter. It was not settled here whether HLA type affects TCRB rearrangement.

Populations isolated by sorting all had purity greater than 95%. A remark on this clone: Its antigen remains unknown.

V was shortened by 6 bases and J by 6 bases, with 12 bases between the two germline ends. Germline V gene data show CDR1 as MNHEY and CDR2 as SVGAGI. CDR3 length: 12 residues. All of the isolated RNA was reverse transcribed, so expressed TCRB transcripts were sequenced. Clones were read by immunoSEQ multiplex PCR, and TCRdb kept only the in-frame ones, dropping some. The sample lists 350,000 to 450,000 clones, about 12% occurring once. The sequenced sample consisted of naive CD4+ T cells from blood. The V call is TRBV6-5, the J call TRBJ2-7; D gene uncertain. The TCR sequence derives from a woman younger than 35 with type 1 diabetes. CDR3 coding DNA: TGTGCCAGCAGGTCAGCGTCGGCCGAGCAGTACTTC. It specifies CASRSASAEQYF.